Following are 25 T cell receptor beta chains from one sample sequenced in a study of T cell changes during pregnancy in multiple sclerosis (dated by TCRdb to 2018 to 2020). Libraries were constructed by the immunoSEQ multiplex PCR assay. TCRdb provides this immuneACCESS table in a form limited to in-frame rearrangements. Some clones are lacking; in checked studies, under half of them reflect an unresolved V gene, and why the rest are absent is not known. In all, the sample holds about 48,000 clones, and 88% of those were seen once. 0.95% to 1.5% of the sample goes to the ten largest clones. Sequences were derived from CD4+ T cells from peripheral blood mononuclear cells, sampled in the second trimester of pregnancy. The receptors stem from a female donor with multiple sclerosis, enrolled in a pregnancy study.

The CDR3 nucleotides are TGTGCCAGCAGCTTAGACGGGACTAGCGGGAGATCACCCTACGAGCAGTACTTC. Translation gives CASSLDGTSGRSPYEQYF. The rearrangement links TRBV7-2 to TRBJ2-7, with 14 bases that match TRBD2. In germline, CDR1 is SGHTA, CDR2 FQGNSA. The CDR3 sequence is 18 residues long. Trimming took 1 base from V and 2 from J; bases not matched to a gene: 7.

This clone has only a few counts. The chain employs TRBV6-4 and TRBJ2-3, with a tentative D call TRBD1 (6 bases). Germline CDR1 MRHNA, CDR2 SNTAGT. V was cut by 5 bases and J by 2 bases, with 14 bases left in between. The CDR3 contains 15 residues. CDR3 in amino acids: CASSSETGSTDTQYF. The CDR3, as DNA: TGTGCCAGCAGTAGCGAGACAGGATCCACAGATACGCAGTATTTT.

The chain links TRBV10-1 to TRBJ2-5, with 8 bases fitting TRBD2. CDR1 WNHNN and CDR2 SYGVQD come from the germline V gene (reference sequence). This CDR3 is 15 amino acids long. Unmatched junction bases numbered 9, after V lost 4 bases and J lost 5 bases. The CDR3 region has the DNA TGCGCCAGCAGTGGACAAGCGGGAGAGGGGGAGACCCAGTACTTC. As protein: CASSGQAGEGETQYF.

This chain's CDR3 is CAWSQGWADALKNTEAFF. The DNA of the CDR3 is TGTGCCTGGAGTCAAGGATGGGCAGACGCCTTAAAGAACACTGAAGCTTTCTTT. The gene calls are TRBV30 and TRBJ1-1; D is unresolved. The CDR3 contains 18 residues. Germline V gives CDR1 GTSNPN, CDR2 SVGIG (reference sequence). Trimming removed 2 bases from V and 1 base from J, with 23 bases in between.

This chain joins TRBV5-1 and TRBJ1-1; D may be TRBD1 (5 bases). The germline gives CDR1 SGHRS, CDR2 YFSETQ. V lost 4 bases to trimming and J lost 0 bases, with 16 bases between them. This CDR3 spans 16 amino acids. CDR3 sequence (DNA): TGCGCCAGCAGCCACTACCTAACAGGACTGAACACTGAAGCTTTCTTT. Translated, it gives CASSHYLTGLNTEAFF. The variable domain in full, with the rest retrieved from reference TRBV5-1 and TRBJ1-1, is KAGVTQTPRYLIKTRGQQVTLSCSPISGHRSVSWYQQTPGQGLQFLFEYFSETQRNKGNFPGRFSGRQFSNSRSEMNVSTLELGDSALYLCASSHYLTGLNTEAFFGQGTRLTVV.

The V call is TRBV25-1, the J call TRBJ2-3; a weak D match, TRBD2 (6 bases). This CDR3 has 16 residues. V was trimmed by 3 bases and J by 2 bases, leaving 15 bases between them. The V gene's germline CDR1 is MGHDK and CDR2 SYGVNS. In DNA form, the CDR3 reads TGTGCCAGCAGTGAGGGAGCTAGCGATCTCACAGATACGCAGTATTTT. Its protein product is CASSEGASDLTDTQYF.

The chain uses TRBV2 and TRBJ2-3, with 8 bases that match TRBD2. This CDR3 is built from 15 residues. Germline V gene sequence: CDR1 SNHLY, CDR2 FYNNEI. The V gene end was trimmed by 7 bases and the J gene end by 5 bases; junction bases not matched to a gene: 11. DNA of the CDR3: TGTGCCAGCACTCAGGCGGGGACTAGGGAAGATACGCAGTATTTT. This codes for CASTQAGTREDTQYF. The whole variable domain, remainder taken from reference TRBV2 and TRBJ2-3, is EPEVTQTPSHQVTQMGQEVILRCVPISNHLYFYWYRQILGQKVEFLVSFYNNEISEKSEIFDDQFSVERPDGSNFTLKIRSTKLEDSAMYFCASTQAGTREDTQYFGPGTRLTVL.

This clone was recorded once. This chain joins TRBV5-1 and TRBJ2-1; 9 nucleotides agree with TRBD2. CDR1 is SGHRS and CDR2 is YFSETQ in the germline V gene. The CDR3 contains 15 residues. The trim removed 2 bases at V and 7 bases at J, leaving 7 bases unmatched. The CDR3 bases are TGCGCCAGCAGCTTCATAGCGGGAGCTCGTAATGAGCAGTTCTTC. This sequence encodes CASSFIAGARNEQFF.

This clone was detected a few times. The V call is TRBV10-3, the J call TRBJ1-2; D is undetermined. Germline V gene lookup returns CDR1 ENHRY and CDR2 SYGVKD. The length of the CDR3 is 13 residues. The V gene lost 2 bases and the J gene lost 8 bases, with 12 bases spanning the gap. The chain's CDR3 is CAISEDGAGGYTF. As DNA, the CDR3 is TGTGCCATCAGTGAGGATGGTGCGGGGGGCTACACCTTC.

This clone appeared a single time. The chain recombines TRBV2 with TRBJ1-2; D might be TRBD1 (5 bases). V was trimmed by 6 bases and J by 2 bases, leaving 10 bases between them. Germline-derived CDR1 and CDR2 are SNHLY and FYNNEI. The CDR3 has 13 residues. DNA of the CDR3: TGTGCCAGCAGGGACCAGGGCAACTATGGCTACACCTTC. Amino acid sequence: CASRDQGNYGYTF. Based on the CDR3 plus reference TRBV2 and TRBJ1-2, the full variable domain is EPEVTQTPSHQVTQMGQEVILRCVPISNHLYFYWYRQILGQKVEFLVSFYNNEISEKSEIFDDQFSVERPDGSNFTLKIRSTKLEDSAMYFCASRDQGNYGYTFGSGTRLTVV.

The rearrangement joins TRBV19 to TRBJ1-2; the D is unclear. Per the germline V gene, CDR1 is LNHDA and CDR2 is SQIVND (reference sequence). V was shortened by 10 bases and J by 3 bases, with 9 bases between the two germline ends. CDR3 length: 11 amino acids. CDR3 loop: CATEKDYGYTF. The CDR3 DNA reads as TGTGCCACCGAGAAAGACTATGGCTACACCTTC.

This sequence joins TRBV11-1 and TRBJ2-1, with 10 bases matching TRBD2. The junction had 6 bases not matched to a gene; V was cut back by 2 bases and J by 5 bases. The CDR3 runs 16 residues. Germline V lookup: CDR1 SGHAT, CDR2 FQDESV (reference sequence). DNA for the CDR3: TGTGCCAGCAGCTTATTCACTAGCGGGAACAACAATGAGCAGTTCTTC. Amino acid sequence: CASSLFTSGNNNEQFF.

CDR3 sequence reads: CSVAGTESQPQHF. CDR3 DNA sequence: TGCAGCGTTGCGGGGACAGAGAGTCAGCCCCAGCATTTT. This chain joins TRBV29-1 and TRBJ1-5, with 7 bases matching TRBD1. Germline loops: CDR1 SQVTM, CDR2 ANQGSEA. V dropped 4 bases and J dropped 6; count of bases not matched to a gene: 6. The CDR3 runs to 13 residues.

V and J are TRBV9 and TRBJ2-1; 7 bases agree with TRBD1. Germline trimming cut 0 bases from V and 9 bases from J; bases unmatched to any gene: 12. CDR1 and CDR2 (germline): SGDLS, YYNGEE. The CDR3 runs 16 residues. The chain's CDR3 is CASSVGAAGGRVEQFF. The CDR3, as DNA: TGTGCCAGCAGCGTAGGGGCGGCAGGGGGACGGGTTGAGCAGTTCTTC.

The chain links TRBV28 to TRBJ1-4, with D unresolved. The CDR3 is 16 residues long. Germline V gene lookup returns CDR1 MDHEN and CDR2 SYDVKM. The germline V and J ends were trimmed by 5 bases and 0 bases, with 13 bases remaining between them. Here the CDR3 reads CASSLAHPATNEKLFF. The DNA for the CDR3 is TGTGCCAGCAGTCTGGCCCACCCTGCAACTAATGAAAAACTGTTTTTT.

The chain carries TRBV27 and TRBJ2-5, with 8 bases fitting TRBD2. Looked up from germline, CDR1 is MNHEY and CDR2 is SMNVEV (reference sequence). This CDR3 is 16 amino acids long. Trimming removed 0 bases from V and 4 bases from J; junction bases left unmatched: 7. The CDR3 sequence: CASSLSLGAGGETQYF. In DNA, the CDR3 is TGTGCCAGCAGTTTATCTCTTGGGGCGGGAGGAGAGACCCAGTACTTC.

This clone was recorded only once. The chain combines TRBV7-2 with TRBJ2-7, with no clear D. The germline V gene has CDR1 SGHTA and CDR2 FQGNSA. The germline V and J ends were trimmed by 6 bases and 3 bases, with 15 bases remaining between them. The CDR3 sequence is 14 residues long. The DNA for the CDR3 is TGTGCCAGCAGTTACCAAATAGCCCACTACGAGCAGTACTTC. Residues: CASSYQIAHYEQYF. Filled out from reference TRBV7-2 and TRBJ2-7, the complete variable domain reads GAGVSQSPSNKVTEKGKDVELRCDPISGHTALYWYRQSLGQGLEFLIYFQGNSAPDKSGLPSDRFSAERTGGSVSTLTIQRTQQEDSAVYLCASSYQIAHYEQYFGPGTRLTVT.

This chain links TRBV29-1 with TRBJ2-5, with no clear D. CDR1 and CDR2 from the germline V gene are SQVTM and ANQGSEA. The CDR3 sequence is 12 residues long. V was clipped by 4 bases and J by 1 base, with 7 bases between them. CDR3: CSVGPGQETQYF. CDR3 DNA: TGCAGCGTTGGCCCAGGCCAAGAGACCCAGTACTTC.

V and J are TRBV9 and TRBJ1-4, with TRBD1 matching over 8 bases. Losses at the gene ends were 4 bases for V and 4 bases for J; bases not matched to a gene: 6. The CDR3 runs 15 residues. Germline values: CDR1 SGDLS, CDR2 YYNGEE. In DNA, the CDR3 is TGTGCCAGCAGCCCTTTGACAGGGGTTAATGAAAAACTGTTTTTT. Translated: CASSPLTGVNEKLFF.

The CDR3 here is CAWSVSSQETQYF. As DNA, the CDR3 is TGTGCCTGGAGTGTCTCTAGCCAAGAGACCCAGTACTTC. The chain has TRBV30 and TRBJ2-5; D gene uncertain. Per the germline V gene, CDR1 is GTSNPN and CDR2 is SVGIG (reference sequence). The CDR3 runs to 13 residues. Trimming took off 0 bases at V and 1 base at J, with 6 bases between the two ends. Using reference TRBV30 and TRBJ2-5 for the parts outside the CDR3, the full variable domain is SQTIHQWPATLVQPVGSPLSLECTVEGTSNPNLYWYRQAAGRGLQLLFYSVGIGQISSEVPQNLSASRPQDRQFILSSKKLLLSDSGFYLCAWSVSSQETQYFGPGTRLLVL.

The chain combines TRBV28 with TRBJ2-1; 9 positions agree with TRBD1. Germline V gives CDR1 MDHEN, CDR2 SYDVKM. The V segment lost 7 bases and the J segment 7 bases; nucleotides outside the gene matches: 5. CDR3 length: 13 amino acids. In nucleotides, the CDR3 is TGTGCCAGCACCAGACAGGGGGGGAATGAGCAGTTCTTC. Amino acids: CASTRQGGNEQFF.

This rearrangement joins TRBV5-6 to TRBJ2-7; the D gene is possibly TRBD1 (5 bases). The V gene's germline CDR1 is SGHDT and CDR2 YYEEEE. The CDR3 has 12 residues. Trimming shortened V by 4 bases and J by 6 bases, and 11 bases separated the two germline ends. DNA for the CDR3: TGTGCCAGCAGCCAGGGTCGACTCGAGCAGTACTTC. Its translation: CASSQGRLEQYF.

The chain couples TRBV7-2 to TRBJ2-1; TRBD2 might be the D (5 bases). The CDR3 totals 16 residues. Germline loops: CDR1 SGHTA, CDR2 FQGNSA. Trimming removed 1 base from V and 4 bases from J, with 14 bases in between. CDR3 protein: CASSLVSGIRYNEQFF. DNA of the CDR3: TGTGCCAGCAGCTTAGTTTCCGGGATAAGGTACAATGAGCAGTTCTTC.

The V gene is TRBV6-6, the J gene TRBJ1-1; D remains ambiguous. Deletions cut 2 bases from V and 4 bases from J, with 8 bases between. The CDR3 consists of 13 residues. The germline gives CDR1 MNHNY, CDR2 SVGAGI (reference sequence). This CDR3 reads CASSYTEGTEAFF. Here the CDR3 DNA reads TGTGCCAGCAGTTACACGGAGGGCACTGAAGCTTTCTTT.

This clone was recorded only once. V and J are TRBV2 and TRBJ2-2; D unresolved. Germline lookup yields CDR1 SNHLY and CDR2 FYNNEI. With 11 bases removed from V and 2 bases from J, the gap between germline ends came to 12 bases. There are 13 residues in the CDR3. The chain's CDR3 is CAARVGNTGELFF. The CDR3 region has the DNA TGTGCCGCTAGAGTTGGAAACACCGGGGAGCTGTTTTTT. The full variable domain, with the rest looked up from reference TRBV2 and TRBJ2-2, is EPEVTQTPSHQVTQMGQEVILRCVPISNHLYFYWYRQILGQKVEFLVSFYNNEISEKSEIFDDQFSVERPDGSNFTLKIRSTKLEDSAMYFCAARVGNTGELFFGEGSRLTVL.